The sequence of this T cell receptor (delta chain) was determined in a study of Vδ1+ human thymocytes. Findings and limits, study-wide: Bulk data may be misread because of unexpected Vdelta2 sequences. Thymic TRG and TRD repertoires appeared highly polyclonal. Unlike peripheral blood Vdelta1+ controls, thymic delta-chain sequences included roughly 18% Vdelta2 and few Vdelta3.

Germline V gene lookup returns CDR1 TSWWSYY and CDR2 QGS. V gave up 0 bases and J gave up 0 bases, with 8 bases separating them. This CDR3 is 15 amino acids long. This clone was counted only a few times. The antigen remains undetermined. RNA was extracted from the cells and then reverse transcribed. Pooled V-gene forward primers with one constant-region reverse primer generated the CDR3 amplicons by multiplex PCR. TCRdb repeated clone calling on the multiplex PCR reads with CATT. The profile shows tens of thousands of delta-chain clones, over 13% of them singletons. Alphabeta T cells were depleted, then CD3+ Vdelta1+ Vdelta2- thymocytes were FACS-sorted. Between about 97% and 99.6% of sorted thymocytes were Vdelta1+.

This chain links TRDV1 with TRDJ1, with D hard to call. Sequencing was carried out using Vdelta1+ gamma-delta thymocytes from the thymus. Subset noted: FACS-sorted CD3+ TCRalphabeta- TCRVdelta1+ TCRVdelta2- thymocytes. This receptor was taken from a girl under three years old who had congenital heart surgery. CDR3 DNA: TGTGCTCTTGGGGAACTTCGTGCGTACACCGATAAACTCATCTTT. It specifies CALGELRAYTDKLIF.